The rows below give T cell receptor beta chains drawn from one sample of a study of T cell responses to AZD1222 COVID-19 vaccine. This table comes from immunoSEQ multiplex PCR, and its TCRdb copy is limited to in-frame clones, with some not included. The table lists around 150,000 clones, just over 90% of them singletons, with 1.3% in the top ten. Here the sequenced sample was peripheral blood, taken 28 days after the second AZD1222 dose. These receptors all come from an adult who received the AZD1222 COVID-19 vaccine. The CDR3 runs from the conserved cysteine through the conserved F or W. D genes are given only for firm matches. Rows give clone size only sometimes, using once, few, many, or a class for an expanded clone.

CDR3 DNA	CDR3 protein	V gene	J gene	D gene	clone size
TGTGCCAGCAGCTCCCCGGGACTAGCGGGGGGGTACTCCTACAATGAGCAGTTCTTC	CASSSPGLAGGYSYNEQFF	TRBV5-6	TRBJ2-1	TRBD2	once
TGTGCCAGCAGTTTAGGGGTCCCCTACGAGCAGTACTTC	CASSLGVPYEQYF	TRBV27	TRBJ2-7	.	once
TGTGCCAGCAGTGGTTCCGGGACAGGGGGCGCCCGTTGGCCCCAGCATTTT	CASSGSGTGGARWPQHF	TRBV28	TRBJ1-5	TRBD1	.
TGTGCCAGCAGCCAAGATGGAACAGATACGCAGTATTTT	CASSQDGTDTQYF	TRBV14	TRBJ2-3	.	.
TGCGCCAGCAGCCAAGTACTAGCGGGAAGAAACGAGCAGTACTTC	CASSQVLAGRNEQYF	TRBV4-1	TRBJ2-7	TRBD2	.
TGTGCCAGCAGCAAAGGGGGACAGGGGTTGAACACTGAAGCTTTCTTT	CASSKGGQGLNTEAFF	TRBV21-1	TRBJ1-1	.	.
TGTGCCAGCAGTCCCTCGGGACAGGGATTCAATCAGCCCCAGCATTTT	CASSPSGQGFNQPQHF	TRBV6-2/TRBV6-3	TRBJ1-5	TRBD1	.
TGTGCCAGCTCTACCCTCGTGAGTCCTTATGGCTACACCTTC	CASSTLVSPYGYTF	TRBV28	TRBJ1-2	.	.
TGCGCCAGCAGCTTCGGACAGGCCAATGAGCAGTTCTTC	CASSFGQANEQFF	TRBV5-1	TRBJ2-1	TRBD1	.
TGTGCCAGCAGCCGGGGGGCAGGGGGAAAGACTGAAGCTTTCTTT	CASSRGAGGKTEAFF	TRBV3-1/TRBV3-2	TRBJ1-1	TRBD1	.
TGTGCCAGCAGCCGGGGACAGGGAAACTATGGCTACACCTTC	CASSRGQGNYGYTF	TRBV5-4	TRBJ1-2	TRBD1	.
TGTGCCAGCAGCTGGGCTGACAGGGGCACAGATACGCAGTATTTT	CASSWADRGTDTQYF	TRBV11-3	TRBJ2-3	TRBD1	.
TGTGCCAGCAGCCCCCCTGGGGACAGCTATGGCTACACCTTC	CASSPPGDSYGYTF	TRBV3-1/TRBV3-2	TRBJ1-2	TRBD1	.
TGTGCCAGCAGCCACTCAGGGTCCTCTCCCAACTATGGCTACACCTTC	CASSHSGSSPNYGYTF	TRBV3-1/TRBV3-2	TRBJ1-2	.	.
TGTGCCAGCAGTTTAGGATATCAGCCCCAGCATTTT	CASSLGYQPQHF	TRBV28	TRBJ1-5	.	.
TGTGCCTGGAGTGTAGTGGGAAACACCATATATTTT	CAWSVVGNTIYF	TRBV30	TRBJ1-3	.	few
TGTGCCAGCAGTCCCCGGACAGGCCCAGTAAACACTGAAGCTTTCTTT	CASSPRTGPVNTEAFF	TRBV28	TRBJ1-1	TRBD1	.
TGTGCCAGTAGTCCCGGCGGTGGACCCTACGAGCAGTACTTC	CASSPGGGPYEQYF	TRBV19	TRBJ2-7	.	.
TGTGCCACCAGCGGGGGCCGGGACAGGTACTATGGCTACACCTTC	CATSGGRDRYYGYTF	TRBV15	TRBJ1-2	TRBD1	.
TGTGCCAGCAGCTTAATCGCCGGGGTGATAGCGGCTATCTACAATGAGCAGTTCTTC	CASSLIAGVIAAIYNEQFF	TRBV7-2	TRBJ2-1	.	.
TGTGCCTGGAGCCCAGGGACAGGCGTTGGTGAAAAACTGTTTTTT	CAWSPGTGVGEKLFF	TRBV30	TRBJ1-4	TRBD1	.
TGTGCCAGCAGTTACGGTCGGGGGACTGGCTACACCTTC	CASSYGRGTGYTF	TRBV6-5	TRBJ1-2	.	.
TGTGCCAGCAGCCAAGATTCCTACGAGCAGTACTTC	CASSQDSYEQYF	TRBV4-2	TRBJ2-7	.	.
TGTGCCAGCAGCTTAGGGGACAGGAGGAACTATGGCTACACCTTC	CASSLGDRRNYGYTF	TRBV7-8	TRBJ1-2	TRBD1	.
TGTGCCAGCAGTCTCACAGGGAATGGGGGCCAAAACATTCAGTACTTC	CASSLTGNGGQNIQYF	TRBV7-3	TRBJ2-4	.	.
TGTGCCAGCAGCGCTGGGTCGAACACTGAAGCTTTCTTT	CASSAGSNTEAFF	TRBV7-9	TRBJ1-1	.	.
TGTGCCAGCAGCCGGCTCGGGGGGTGGGACACTGAAGCTTTCTTT	CASSRLGGWDTEAFF	TRBV9	TRBJ1-1	.	.
TGTGCCAGCAGCCACCGGGACACCGACCGGCCTGAAGCTTTCTTT	CASSHRDTDRPEAFF	TRBV27	TRBJ1-1	.	.
TGTGCCAGCAGCTTAAACCCAGGAGATAGCAATCAGCCCCAGCATTTT	CASSLNPGDSNQPQHF	TRBV7-8	TRBJ1-5	.	.
TGCGCCAGCAGCTGGGGTCTCGCGAACACCGGGGAGCTGTTTTTT	CASSWGLANTGELFF	TRBV5-1	TRBJ2-2	.	.
TGTGCCAGCAGCTTAGGGGACAGTACCGACTATGGCTACACCTTC	CASSLGDSTDYGYTF	TRBV7-9	TRBJ1-2	TRBD1	.
TGTGCCAGCAGCCCCCCCGGGGACGAGACCCAGTACTTC	CASSPPGDETQYF	TRBV9	TRBJ2-5	.	.
TGCAGTGCTAGTCGGATGAACACTGAAGCTTTCTTT	CSASRMNTEAFF	TRBV20-1	TRBJ1-1	.	.
TGCGCCAGCAGCCAAGAGGGACTAGCGGGAGGTGGGCAGTACTTC	CASSQEGLAGGGQYF	TRBV4-3	TRBJ2-7	TRBD2	.
TGTGCCAGCAGCTTATCCAGTTTCCGAGACTCTGGAAACACCATATATTTT	CASSLSSFRDSGNTIYF	TRBV7-2	TRBJ1-3	.	once
TGTGCCAGCAGCCAAGATGAGGACAGGGACGACGAGCAGTACTTC	CASSQDEDRDDEQYF	TRBV3-1/TRBV3-2	TRBJ2-7	TRBD1	.
TGTGCCAGTAGTATATCATCCCAATTAAATCAGCCCCAGCATTTT	CASSISSQLNQPQHF	TRBV19	TRBJ1-5	.	.
TGTGCCAGCAGTGACGGTCCTCGGGAAGGCTATGGCTACACCTTC	CASSDGPREGYGYTF	TRBV2	TRBJ1-2	.	.
TGTGCCTGGAGTGAAGCGAGGGAGACCCAGTACTTC	CAWSEARETQYF	TRBV30	TRBJ2-5	.	.
TGTGCCAGCAGCTCCGACAGGGTTAGCACCGGGGAGCTGTTTTTT	CASSSDRVSTGELFF	TRBV7-9	TRBJ2-2	TRBD1	.
TGCGCCAGCAGCTTGGATGATGAAGCTTTCTTT	CASSLDDEAFF	TRBV5-1	TRBJ1-1	.	.
TGTGCCAGCAGCTTAGCGATGGGAGTAGATACGCAGTATTTT	CASSLAMGVDTQYF	TRBV7-9	TRBJ2-3	.	once
TGTGCCAGCAGTTTATTGCCAGGGCCCTACGAGCAGTACTTC	CASSLLPGPYEQYF	TRBV27	TRBJ2-7	.	.
TGCGCCAGCAGCTTTAGCCGGCCGGATTACGAGCAGTACTTC	CASSFSRPDYEQYF	TRBV5-1	TRBJ2-7	.	.
TGTGCCACCAGCAGAGGGGGGGTAGGAAACTATGGCTACACCTTC	CATSRGGVGNYGYTF	TRBV15	TRBJ1-2	.	.